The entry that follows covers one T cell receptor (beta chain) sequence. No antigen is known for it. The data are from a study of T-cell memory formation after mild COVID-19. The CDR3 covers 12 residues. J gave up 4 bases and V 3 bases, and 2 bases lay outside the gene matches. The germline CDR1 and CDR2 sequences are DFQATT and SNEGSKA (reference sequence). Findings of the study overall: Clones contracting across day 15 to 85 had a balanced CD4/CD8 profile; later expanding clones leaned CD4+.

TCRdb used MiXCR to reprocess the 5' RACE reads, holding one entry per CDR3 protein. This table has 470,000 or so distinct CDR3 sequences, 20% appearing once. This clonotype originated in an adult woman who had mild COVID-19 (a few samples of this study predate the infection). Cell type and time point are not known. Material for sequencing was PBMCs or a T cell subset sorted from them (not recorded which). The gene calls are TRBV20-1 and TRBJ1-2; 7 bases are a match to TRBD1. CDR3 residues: CSARGDSYGYTF. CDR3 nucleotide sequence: TGCAGTGCTAGGGGGGACAGCTATGGCTACACCTTC.